This entry lists 3 T cell receptor beta chains sequenced from one sample in a study of cytomegalovirus exposure and HLA in healthy donors. Primers: 60 Vbeta forward and 13 Jbeta reverse. The method was immunoSEQ multiplex PCR; TCRdb's version includes in-frame clones alone and lacks a portion of them. The repertoire holds 180,000 or so clones, with about 80% as singletons. Material for sequencing was PBMCs. The receptors shown here come from a man aged 35-49 years in good health and CMV-seronegative.

This chain connects TRBV9 to TRBJ1-1; possible D gene TRBD1, 5 bases. The CDR3 sequence is 13 residues long. Germline CDR1 is SGDLS and CDR2 is YYNGEE. V lost 0 bases and J 7 bases, leaving 10 bases between the germline ends. The CDR3 protein is CASSVARVGEAFF. In DNA form, the CDR3 reads TGTGCCAGCAGCGTAGCCAGGGTCGGTGAAGCTTTCTTT.

The CDR3 reads CASSPQGQGTNQPQHF. DNA of the CDR3: TGTGCCAGTAGTCCTCAAGGACAGGGGACCAATCAGCCCCAGCATTTT. The chain employs TRBV19 and TRBJ1-5, with 9 bases that match TRBD1. This CDR3 is built from 16 residues. Germline-derived CDR1 and CDR2 are LNHDA and SQIVND (reference sequence). With 5 bases clipped from V and 3 bases from J, the junction kept 8 bases outside the gene matches. The full variable domain, rest sourced from reference TRBV19 and TRBJ1-5, is DGGITQSPKYLFRKEGQNVTLSCEQNLNHDAMYWYRQDPGQGLRLIYYSQIVNDFQKGDIAEGYSVSREKKESFPLTVTSAQKNPTAFYLCASSPQGQGTNQPQHFGDGTRLSIL.

The V and J genes are TRBV20-1 and TRBJ2-3; D might be TRBD2 (6 bases). Germline CDR1 and CDR2: DFQATT and SNEGSKA (reference sequence). The CDR3 runs 11 residues. V was pared by 2 bases and J by 6 bases, with 6 bases between. CDR3 bases: TGCAGTGCTAGACTAGCGGATACGCAGTATTTT. Translated, it gives CSARLADTQYF.